Listed below are T cell receptor beta chains from one sample, sequenced in a study of T cell repertoires in ileal Crohn's disease. This table comes from immunoSEQ multiplex PCR, and its TCRdb copy is limited to in-frame clones, with some not included. The sample contains roughly 8,200 clones, around 74% of which appear only once. The sample taken for sequencing was ileal tissue. Every receptor here comes from an adult with Crohn's disease. CDR3s include the opening cysteine and the closing phenylalanine or tryptophan. Each record gives: V gene, CDR3 length, J gene, CDR3 protein.

>TRBV4-1|16|TRBJ1-3
CASSHPGLSSGNTIYF
>TRBV10-2|14|TRBJ2-5
CASSVSNREETQYF
>TRBV7-9|11|TRBJ2-7
CASSLRYEQYF
>TRBV4-2|15|TRBJ2-2
CASSQDHGSGQGPFF
>TRBV2|14|TRBJ2-3
CASTGLSGSDTQYF
>TRBV28|15|TRBJ2-7
CASSGIRGSTYEQYF
>TRBV5-1|16|TRBJ2-7
CASSLMASGGTYEQYF
>TRBV18|16|TRBJ2-2
CASSPPGLSNTGELFF
>TRBV27|14|TRBJ2-5
CASSRLGEEETQYF
>TRBV19|13|TRBJ1-1
CASSIGGGTEAFF
>TRBV10-3|15|TRBJ2-7
CAISPQRGASYEQYF
>TRBV6-1|16|TRBJ1-4
CASSGGLRKANEKLFF
>TRBV5-1|15|TRBJ2-7
CASSGAGAASYEQYF
>TRBV29-1|14|TRBJ2-3
CSADLAGGTDTQYF
>TRBV11-2|15|TRBJ2-3
CASSLWGGVTDTQYF